Following are 8 T cell receptor beta chains from one sample sequenced in a study of CD8 T cells in Susac syndrome. cDNA came from about 0.5 to 1 ug RNA primed by random hexamers. Using its own MiXCR run on the immunoSEQ multiplex PCR reads, TCRdb lists one record per CDR3 protein. The data contain approximately 210,000 distinct CDR3 sequences, about 94% of them seen just once; the ten biggest clones take up over 0.15%. The material sequenced was CD4+ T cells from PBMCs. The receptors come from a human donor with Susac syndrome.

The chain recombines TRBV30 with TRBJ2-7; 9 positions match TRBD1. This CDR3 comprises 15 residues. Unmatched junction bases numbered 3, after V lost 0 bases and J lost 0 bases. Germline V lookup: CDR1 GTSNPN, CDR2 SVGIG (reference sequence). The CDR3 sequence is CAWSVRDRVSYEQYF. CDR3 nucleotide sequence: TGTGCCTGGAGTGTACGGGACAGGGTCTCCTACGAGCAGTACTTC.

This clonotype was counted a single time. One end of the junction fails to match germline, which may point to a read error. This CDR3 reads CASSYLHPGTANEKLVF. Written as DNA, the CDR3 is TGTGCCAGCAGCTATCTCCACCCCGGGACGGCGAATGAAAAACTGGTTTTT. The chain uses TRBV3-1 and TRBJ1-4; TRBD1 is a possible D gene (5 bases). Germline V lookup: CDR1 LGHDT, CDR2 YNNKEL (reference sequence). The CDR3 has 17 residues. Full variable domain (remainder filled in from reference TRBV3-1 and TRBJ1-4): DTAVSQTPKYLVTQMGNDKSIKCEQNLGHDTMYWYKQDSKKFLKIMFSYNNKELIINETVPNRFSPKSPDKAHLNLHINSLELGDSAVYFCASSYLHPGTANEKLVFGSGTQLSVL.

In DNA form, the CDR3 reads TGCAGTGCTGAGGGATCCGGGACTAGATTAGCTCGGGGCGAGACCCAGTACTTC. Its protein product is CSAEGSGTRLARGETQYF. V gene TRBV20-1 combines with J gene TRBJ2-5; 8 bases agree with TRBD2. J was trimmed by 5 bases and V by 5 bases; bases with no gene match: 22. This CDR3 spans 18 amino acids. CDR1 DFQATT and CDR2 SNEGSKA come from the germline V gene (reference sequence).

The rearrangement joins TRBV20-1 to TRBJ2-1; 8 bases agree with TRBD2. Germline CDR1 is DFQATT and CDR2 is SNEGSKA (reference sequence). J was trimmed by 5 bases and V by 5 bases; bases with no gene match: 5. This CDR3 contains 13 residues. In nucleotides, the CDR3 is TGCAGTGCTTCCGGACTAGCTCACAATGAGCAGTTCTTC. It encodes CSASGLAHNEQFF.

The V and J genes are TRBV11-2 and TRBJ2-7, with D perhaps TRBD1 or TRBD2 (5 bases each). Trimming shortened V by 1 base and J by 6 bases, and 19 bases separated the two germline ends. In germline, CDR1 is SGHAT, CDR2 FQNNGV. This CDR3 comprises 16 residues. CDR3 sequence reads: CASSLGPRGRASEQYF. The CDR3 DNA sequence: TGTGCCAGCAGCTTAGGCCCCCGGGGCAGGGCGTCCGAGCAGTACTTC.

The chain links TRBV25-1 to TRBJ1-4; the D is unclear. CDR3 length equals 8 residues. V was pared by 10 bases and J by 15 bases, with 9 bases between. Looked up from germline, CDR1 is MGHDK and CDR2 is SYGVNS. The CDR3 nucleotides read TGTGCCACGAGGGAAATGTTTTTT. It codes for CATREMFF.

This clonotype was seen only once. CDR3 sequence: CASSPWGNSPLHF. The DNA for the CDR3 is TGTGCCAGCAGTCCCTGGGGGAATTCACCCCTCCACTTT. The chain recombines TRBV12-3 or TRBV12-4 with TRBJ1-6, with D perhaps matching TRBD1 (5 bases). The V end lost 5 bases, the J end lost 7 bases, and 9 bases lay between the germline ends. CDR3 length equals 13 residues.

The genes are TRBV5-1 and TRBJ2-1, with a weak D call TRBD2 (5 bases). Germline V gene sequence: CDR1 SGHRS, CDR2 YFSETQ. The CDR3 sequence is 12 residues long. Between the trimmed V and J ends, which lost 0 bases and 11 bases, there was a span of 9 bases. In DNA form, the CDR3 reads TGCGCCAGCAGCTTGGTGGAGGCCAAGCAGTTCTTC. Its translation is CASSLVEAKQFF.